This T cell receptor (beta chain) came from a study of shared clonotypes between healthy human individuals. Study-wide results and caveats: Non-shared clonotypes showed lower generation probabilities than clonotypes common to all four donors. Generally, naive subsets (rather than memory subsets) showed larger estimated richness.

To note about this clone: The antigen is not known.

CD4+ cell separation produced CD45RA+ naive and CD45RA-negative memory subsets. Generated by immunoSEQ multiplex PCR, the TCRdb table keeps only in-frame clones and is missing some. Here the sample spans around 350,000 clones, more than 60% being singletons. V dropped 4 bases and J dropped 2; count of bases not matched to a gene: 3. CDR1 is SGHNT and CDR2 is YYREEE in the germline V gene (reference sequence). The length of the CDR3 is 16 residues. The sequence derives from a man younger than 45 in good health. V is TRBV5-4 and J is TRBJ2-2; 12 positions match TRBD1. Sequenced material: memory CD4+ T cells sorted from blood. Subset indicated: CD45RA-negative fraction. In DNA, the CDR3 is TGTGCCAGCAGCCGGGGGACAGGGGGCAACACCGGGGAGCTGTTTTTT. Protein: CASSRGTGGNTGELFF.